The sample holds a few counts of the clone carrying this T cell receptor (beta chain). The sample belongs to a study of blood T cells in healthy people across ages. Across the study: Capture via template switching afforded approximately one barcoded beta molecule per two T cells.

The germline gives CDR1 MDHEN, CDR2 SYDVKM. The CDR3 runs to 15 residues. Trimming removed 6 bases at V and 5 bases at J, with 17 bases between. It was with a sample-barcoded 5' primer and a J-beta primer mix that a second PCR of roughly 7 to 12 cycles was run. The template-switch adaptor, which had 12 random nucleotides, put a tag on each cDNA molecule. TCRdb itself ran the 5' RACE reads through MiXCR, one entry per CDR3 protein. The table lists 540,000 or so distinct CDR3 sequences, 25% to 30% of them singletons, with approximately 18% in the top ten. This clonotype was sampled from a woman in her seventies in good health. Sequencing used blood. This chain connects TRBV28 to TRBJ2-4; the D call may be TRBD1 or TRBD2 (5 bases each). CDR3 coding DNA: TGTGCCAGCAGGGGGTGGGGGAATAATCAAAACATTCAGTACTTC. It codes for CASRGWGNNQNIQYF.